This T cell receptor beta chain originates from a study of T-cell memory formation after mild COVID-19 listed by TCRdb under 2021. In the study overall: Most TCR sequence clusters were specific to one of the two donors. In a couple of donors, T-cell clones that expanded and contracted after mild COVID-19 were followed by sequencing TCRalpha and TCRbeta repertoires longitudinally. Two young, previously healthy adult volunteers made up the cohort, one male and one female. Study-wide findings and limitations: Some responding clones were detected in pre-infection memory, which suggested that pre-existing cross-reactive memory T cells had joined the SARS-CoV-2 response. SARS-CoV-2 specificity of the second-wave clones peaking on day 37 was not confirmed. Clones that contracted from day 15 to 85 showed balanced CD4/CD8 phenotypes, whereas a second wave of clones that expanded from day 15 to 37 leaned towards CD4+. The study covered only a couple of mild cases, and larger cohorts including severe cases with pre-infection samples were considered necessary. Contracting CD4+ clones appeared mostly in the CM and EM memory subsets, whereas CD8+ clones were enriched in EMRA.

Sequencing relied on an Illumina NovaSeq 6000. cDNA libraries for TCRalpha and TCRbeta were prepared by 5'RACE using constant-segment primers, with sample barcodes and unique molecular identifiers added. RNA was extracted from every sample with Trizol reagent. The libraries were amplified in two PCR steps, and the second step added a second sample barcode and Illumina TruSeq adapters. Sequencing of libraries was performed on an Illumina NovaSeq with 2 x 150 bp paired-end reads. The paper's data handling went like this. Reads were demultiplexed and collapsed into UMI-guided consensus sequences with migec v1.2.7. Using mixcr v2.1.11, UMI consensuses were aligned to TRA and TRB V and J templates and then assembled into clonotypes. Expanded or contracted clonotypes were those called significant by both edgeR and NoisET, with noise models trained on biological replicates. For edgeR calls, a false discovery rate-adjusted p below 0.01 and a log2 fold-change threshold of 1 were applied. As an exploratory analysis of dynamics, max-normalized trajectories of the 1000 most abundant clonotypes were examined with PCA combined with hierarchical clustering. Separately sequenced CD4+ and CD8+ repertoires were used to assign a CD4 or CD8 phenotype to each responding clone. Using fastp trimming at Q25 and MiXCR clonotype assembly, TCRdb reanalyzed the public sequencing data and kept in-frame beta chains. One record per CDR3 amino acid sequence lists the most common genes and DNA. These V and J calls rely on TCRdb rather than the paper's analysis. Here the sample has 68,000 or so distinct CDR3 sequences; around 15% occur a single time. The ten largest clones take up 30% to 35% of the sample.

Ficoll-Paque density gradient centrifugation was the method used to isolate PBMCs. At least ten counts were recorded for this clonotype. Its antigen remains unidentified. No much larger clonotype is one base removed from it; base qualities were not supplied. The CDR3 runs 15 amino acids, cysteine and phenylalanine included. Just the 45-base CDR3 DNA is kept, in frame starting at base 1. The germline V gene (reference sequence) sets CDR1 to LGHDT and CDR2 to YNNKEL. V loses 4 bases, J loses 5 bases, and the germline ends lie 15 bases apart. This receptor was taken from an adult woman who had mild COVID-19 (a few samples of this study predate the infection). The sample titles of this study are shuffled in the database, so cell type and time point are left out; the donor was told from shared clones. The sequenced material came from PBMCs or a T cell subset sorted from them (not recorded which). The V and J genes are TRBV3-1 and TRBJ2-1, with the identity of the D gene unclear. This receptor has the CDR3 CASSPTFGWHNEQFF. The sequenced DNA: TGTGCCAGCAGCCCGACGTTTGGATGGCACAATGAGCAGTTCTTC.